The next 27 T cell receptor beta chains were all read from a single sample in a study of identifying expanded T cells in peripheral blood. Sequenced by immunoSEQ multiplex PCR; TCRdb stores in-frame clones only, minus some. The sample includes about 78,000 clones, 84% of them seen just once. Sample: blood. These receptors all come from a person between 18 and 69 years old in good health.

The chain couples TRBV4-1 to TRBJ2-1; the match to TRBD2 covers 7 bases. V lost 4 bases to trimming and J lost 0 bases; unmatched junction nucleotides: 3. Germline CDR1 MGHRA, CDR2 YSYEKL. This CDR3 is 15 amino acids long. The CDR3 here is CASSPAGDSYNEQFF. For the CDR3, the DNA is TGCGCCAGCAGCCCCGCGGGGGACTCCTACAATGAGCAGTTCTTC.

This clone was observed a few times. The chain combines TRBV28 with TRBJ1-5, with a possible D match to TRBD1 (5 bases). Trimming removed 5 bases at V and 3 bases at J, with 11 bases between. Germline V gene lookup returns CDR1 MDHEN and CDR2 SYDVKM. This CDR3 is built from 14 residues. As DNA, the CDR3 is TGTGCCAGCAGTCAGGCGGGACCCAATCAGCCCCAGCATTTT. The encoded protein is CASSQAGPNQPQHF.

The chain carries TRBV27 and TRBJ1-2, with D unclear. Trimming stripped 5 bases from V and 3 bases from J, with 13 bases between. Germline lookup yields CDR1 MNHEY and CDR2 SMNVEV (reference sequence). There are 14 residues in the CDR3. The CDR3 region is CASSLIGPDYGYTF. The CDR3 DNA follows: TGTGCCAGCAGTCTCATTGGGCCGGACTATGGCTACACCTTC.

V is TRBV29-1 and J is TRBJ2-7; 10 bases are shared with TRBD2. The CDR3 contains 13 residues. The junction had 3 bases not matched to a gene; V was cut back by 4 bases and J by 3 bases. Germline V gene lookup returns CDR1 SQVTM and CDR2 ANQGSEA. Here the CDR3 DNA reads TGCAGCGTTGCGGCTAGCGGGAGCTACGAGCAGTACTTC. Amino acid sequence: CSVAASGSYEQYF.

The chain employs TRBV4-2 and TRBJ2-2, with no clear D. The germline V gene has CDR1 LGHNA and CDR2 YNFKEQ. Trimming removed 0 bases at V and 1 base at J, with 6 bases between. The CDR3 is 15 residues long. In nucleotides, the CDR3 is TGTGCCAGCAGCCAAGACTACGGGAACACCGGGGAGCTGTTTTTT. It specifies CASSQDYGNTGELFF.

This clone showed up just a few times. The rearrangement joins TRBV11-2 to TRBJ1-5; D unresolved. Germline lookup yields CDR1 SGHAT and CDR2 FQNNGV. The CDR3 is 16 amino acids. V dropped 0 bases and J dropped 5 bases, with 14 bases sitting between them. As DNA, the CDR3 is TGTGCCAGCAGCTTAGATCTCGGTAGGGTCGATCAGCCCCAGCATTTT. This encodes CASSLDLGRVDQPQHF.

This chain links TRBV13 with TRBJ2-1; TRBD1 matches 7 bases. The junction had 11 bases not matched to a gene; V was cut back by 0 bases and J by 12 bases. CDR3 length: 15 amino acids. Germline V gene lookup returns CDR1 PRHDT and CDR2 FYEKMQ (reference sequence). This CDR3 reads CASSLGTGADAGQFF. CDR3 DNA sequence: TGTGCCAGCAGCTTAGGTACAGGGGCGGATGCTGGGCAGTTCTTC.

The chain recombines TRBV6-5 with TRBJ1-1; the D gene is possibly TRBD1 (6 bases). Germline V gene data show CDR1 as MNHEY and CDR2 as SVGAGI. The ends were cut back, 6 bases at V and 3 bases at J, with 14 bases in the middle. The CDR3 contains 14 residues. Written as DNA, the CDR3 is TGTGCCAGCAGCAGGGGAGGTGCAGACACTGAAGCTTTCTTT. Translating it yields CASSRGGADTEAFF.

The DNA of the CDR3 is TGTGCCAGCACCTATGGCGGGTGGGGGGGTGAAGCTTTCTTT. This sequence encodes CASTYGGWGGEAFF. The chain links TRBV28 to TRBJ1-1; D possibly corresponds to TRBD1 (5 bases). CDR1 is MDHEN, CDR2 SYDVKM, per germline. CDR3 size: 14 residues. V gave up 7 bases and J gave up 7 bases, with 19 bases separating them.

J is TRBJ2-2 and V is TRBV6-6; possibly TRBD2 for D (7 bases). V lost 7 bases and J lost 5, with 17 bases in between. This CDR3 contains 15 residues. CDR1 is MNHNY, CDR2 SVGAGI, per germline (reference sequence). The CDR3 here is CASNGGQGGTGELFF. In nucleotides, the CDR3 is TGTGCCAGCAATGGGGGGCAGGGAGGGACCGGGGAGCTGTTTTTT.

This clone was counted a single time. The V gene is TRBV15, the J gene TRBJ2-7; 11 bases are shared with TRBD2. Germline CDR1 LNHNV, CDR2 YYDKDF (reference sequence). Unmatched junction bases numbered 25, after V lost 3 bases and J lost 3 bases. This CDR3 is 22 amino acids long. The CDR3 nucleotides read TGTGCCACCAGCAGTGATAAACCCTTGCCCCACTTAGCGGGAGGGAGGTTCTACGAGCAGTACTTC. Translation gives CATSSDKPLPHLAGGRFYEQYF.

CDR3 region: CASSSSSYEQYF. In nucleotides, the CDR3 is TGTGCCAGCAGCTCGAGCTCCTACGAGCAGTACTTC. The genes are TRBV5-6 and TRBJ2-7; no clear D gene. Between the trimmed V and J ends, which lost 3 bases and 0 bases, there was a span of 4 bases. The germline gives CDR1 SGHDT, CDR2 YYEEEE. The CDR3 covers 12 residues.

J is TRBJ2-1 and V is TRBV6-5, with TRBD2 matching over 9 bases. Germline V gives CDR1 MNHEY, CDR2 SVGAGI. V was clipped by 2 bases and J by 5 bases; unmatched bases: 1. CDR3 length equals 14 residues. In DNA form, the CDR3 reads TGTGCCAGCAGTTACCGACTAGCGGACAATGAGCAGTTCTTC. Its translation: CASSYRLADNEQFF.

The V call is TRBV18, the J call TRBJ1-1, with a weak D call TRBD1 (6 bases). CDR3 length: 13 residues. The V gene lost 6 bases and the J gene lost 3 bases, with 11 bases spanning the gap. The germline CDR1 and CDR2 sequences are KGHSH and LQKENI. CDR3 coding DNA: TGTGCCAGCTCGCGTAACAGGGACACTGAAGCTTTCTTT. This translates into CASSRNRDTEAFF.

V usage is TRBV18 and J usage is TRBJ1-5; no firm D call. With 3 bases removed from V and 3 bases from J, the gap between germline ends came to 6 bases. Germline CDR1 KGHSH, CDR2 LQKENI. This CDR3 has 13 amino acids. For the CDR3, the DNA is TGTGCCAGCTCACCCGGGCTCAATCAGCCCCAGCATTTT. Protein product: CASSPGLNQPQHF.

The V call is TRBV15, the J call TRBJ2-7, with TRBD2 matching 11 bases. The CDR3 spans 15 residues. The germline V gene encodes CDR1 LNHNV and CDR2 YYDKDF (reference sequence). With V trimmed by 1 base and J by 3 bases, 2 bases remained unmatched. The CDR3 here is CATSRVAGGYYEQYF. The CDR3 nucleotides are TGTGCCACCAGCAGAGTAGCGGGAGGGTACTACGAGCAGTACTTC.

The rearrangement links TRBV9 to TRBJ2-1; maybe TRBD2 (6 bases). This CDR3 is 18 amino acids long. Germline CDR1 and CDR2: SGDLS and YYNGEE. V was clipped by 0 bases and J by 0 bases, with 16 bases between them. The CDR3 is CASSVDDPREYSYNEQFF. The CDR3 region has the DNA TGTGCCAGCAGCGTAGATGACCCGCGGGAATACTCCTACAATGAGCAGTTCTTC.

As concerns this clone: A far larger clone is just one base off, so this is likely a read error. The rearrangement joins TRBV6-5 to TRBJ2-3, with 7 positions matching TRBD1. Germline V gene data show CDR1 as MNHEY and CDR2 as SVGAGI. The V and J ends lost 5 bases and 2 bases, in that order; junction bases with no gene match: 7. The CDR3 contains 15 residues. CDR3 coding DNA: TGTGCCAGCAGTCCCGGGACAGCCAACACAGATACGCAGTATTTT. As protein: CASSPGTANTDTQYF.

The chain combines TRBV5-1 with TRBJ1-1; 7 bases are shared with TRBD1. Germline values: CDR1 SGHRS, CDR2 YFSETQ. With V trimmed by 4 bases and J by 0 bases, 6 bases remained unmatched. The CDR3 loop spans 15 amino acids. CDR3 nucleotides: TGCGCCAGCAGCCCGGCAGGGGGATTGAACACTGAAGCTTTCTTT. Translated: CASSPAGGLNTEAFF.

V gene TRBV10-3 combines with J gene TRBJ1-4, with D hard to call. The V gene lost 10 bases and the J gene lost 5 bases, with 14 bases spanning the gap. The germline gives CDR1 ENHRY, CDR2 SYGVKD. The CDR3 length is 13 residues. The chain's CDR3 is CATHGGPNEKLFF. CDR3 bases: TGTGCCACCCACGGAGGGCCCAATGAAAAACTGTTTTTT.

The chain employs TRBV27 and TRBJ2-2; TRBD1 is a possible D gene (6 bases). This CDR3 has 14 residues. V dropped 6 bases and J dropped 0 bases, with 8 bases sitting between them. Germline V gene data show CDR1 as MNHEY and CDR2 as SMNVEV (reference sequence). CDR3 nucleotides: TGTGCCAGCAGGCGACAGGCGAACACCGGGGAGCTGTTTTTT. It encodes CASRRQANTGELFF.

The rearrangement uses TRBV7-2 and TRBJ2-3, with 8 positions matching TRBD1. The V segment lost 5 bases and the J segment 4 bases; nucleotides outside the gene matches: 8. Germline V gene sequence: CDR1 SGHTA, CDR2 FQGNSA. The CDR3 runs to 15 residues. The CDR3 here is CASSPMPQGADTQYF. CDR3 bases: TGTGCCAGCAGCCCCATGCCACAGGGGGCAGATACGCAGTATTTT.

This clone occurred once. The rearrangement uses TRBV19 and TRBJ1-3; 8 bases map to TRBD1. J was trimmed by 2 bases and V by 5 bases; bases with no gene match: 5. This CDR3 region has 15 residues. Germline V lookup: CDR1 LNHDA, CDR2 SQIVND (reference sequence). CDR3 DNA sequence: TGTGCCAGTAGTTCACAGACAGGGGCTGGAAACACCATATATTTT. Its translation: CASSSQTGAGNTIYF.

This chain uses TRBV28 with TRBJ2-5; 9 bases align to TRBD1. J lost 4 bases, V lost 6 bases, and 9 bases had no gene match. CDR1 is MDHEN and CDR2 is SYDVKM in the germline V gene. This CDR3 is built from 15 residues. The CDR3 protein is CASSPTGGRGETQYF. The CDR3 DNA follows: TGTGCCAGCAGCCCGACAGGGGGTCGGGGAGAGACCCAGTACTTC.

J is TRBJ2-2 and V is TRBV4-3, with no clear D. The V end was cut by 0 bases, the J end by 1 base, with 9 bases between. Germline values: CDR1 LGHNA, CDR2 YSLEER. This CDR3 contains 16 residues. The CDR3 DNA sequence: TGCGCCAGCAGCCAAGATCCGGGTGGGAACACCGGGGAGCTGTTTTTT. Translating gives CASSQDPGGNTGELFF.

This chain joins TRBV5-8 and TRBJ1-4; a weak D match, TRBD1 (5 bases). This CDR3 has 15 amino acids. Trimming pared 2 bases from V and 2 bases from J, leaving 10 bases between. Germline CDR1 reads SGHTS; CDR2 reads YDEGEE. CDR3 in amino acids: CASSFLGRTNEKLFF. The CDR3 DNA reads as TGTGCCAGCAGCTTCCTGGGGCGGACTAATGAAAAACTGTTTTTT.

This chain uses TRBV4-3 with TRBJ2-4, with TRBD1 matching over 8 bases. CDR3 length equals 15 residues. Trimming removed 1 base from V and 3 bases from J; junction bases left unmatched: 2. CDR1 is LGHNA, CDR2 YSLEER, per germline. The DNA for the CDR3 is TGCGCCAGCAGCCAAGGGACAGGGCGCAAAAACATTCAGTACTTC. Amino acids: CASSQGTGRKNIQYF.